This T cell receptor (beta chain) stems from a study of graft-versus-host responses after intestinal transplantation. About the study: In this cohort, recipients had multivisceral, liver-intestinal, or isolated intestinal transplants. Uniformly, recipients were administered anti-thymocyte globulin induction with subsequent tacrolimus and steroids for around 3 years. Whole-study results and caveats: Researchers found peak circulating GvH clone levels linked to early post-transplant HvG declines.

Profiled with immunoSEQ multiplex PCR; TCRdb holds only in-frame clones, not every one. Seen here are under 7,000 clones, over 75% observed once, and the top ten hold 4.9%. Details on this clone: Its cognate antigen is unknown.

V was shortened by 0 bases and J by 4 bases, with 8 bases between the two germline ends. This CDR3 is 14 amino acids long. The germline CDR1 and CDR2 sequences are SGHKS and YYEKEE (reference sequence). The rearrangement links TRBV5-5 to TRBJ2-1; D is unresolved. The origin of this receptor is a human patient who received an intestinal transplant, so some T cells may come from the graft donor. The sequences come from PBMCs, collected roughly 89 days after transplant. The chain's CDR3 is CASSLDSGYNEQFF. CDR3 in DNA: TGTGCCAGCAGCTTGGATTCTGGGTACAATGAGCAGTTCTTC.